This T cell receptor (beta chain) comes out of a study of blood T cell repertoires in COVID-19. Study-wide context: From the United States, Italy and Spain came samples of acute and convalescent COVID-19. T cells, B-cell-depleted T cells, or PBMCs provided the cDNA or gDNA that served as material.

Trimming left V 4 bases short and J 1 base short, with 19 bases between. CDR1 is MDHEN, CDR2 SYDVKM, per germline. The CDR3 is made up of 17 amino acids. Everyone who took part was 18 to 89 years old, and they came from 20 to 25 US areas. Participants were placed into cohorts based on the clinical history they reported. TCRdb's copy holds only in-frame clones and misses some; the assay was immunoSEQ multiplex PCR. This repertoire shows around 250,000 clones, about nine tenths found once; its top ten account for roughly a sixth. This rearrangement joins TRBV28 to TRBJ1-2; a weak D match, TRBD1 (5 bases). This sequence was found in a young man who had recovered from COVID-19. Material for sequencing was PBMCs or T cells enriched from blood (not recorded which). The CDR3 region is CASSSRPPDSYNYGYTF. The CDR3 DNA is TGTGCCAGCAGTTCCCGACCCCCCGACAGTTATAACTATGGCTACACCTTC.